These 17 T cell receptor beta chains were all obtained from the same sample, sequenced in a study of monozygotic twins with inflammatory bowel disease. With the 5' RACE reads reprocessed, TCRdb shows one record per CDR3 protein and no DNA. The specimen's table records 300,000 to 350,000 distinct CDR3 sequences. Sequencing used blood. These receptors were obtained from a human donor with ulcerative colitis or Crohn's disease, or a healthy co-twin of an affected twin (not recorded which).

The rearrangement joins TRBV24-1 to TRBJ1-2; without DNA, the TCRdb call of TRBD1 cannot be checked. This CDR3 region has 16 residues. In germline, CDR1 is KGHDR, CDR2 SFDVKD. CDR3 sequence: CATSDQRQAPVGGYTF.

The CDR3 loop reads CSASLEIRHNEQFF. The rearrangement uses TRBV20-1 and TRBJ2-1. Germline V gives CDR1 DFQATT, CDR2 SNEGSKA (reference sequence). CDR3 length: 14 residues.

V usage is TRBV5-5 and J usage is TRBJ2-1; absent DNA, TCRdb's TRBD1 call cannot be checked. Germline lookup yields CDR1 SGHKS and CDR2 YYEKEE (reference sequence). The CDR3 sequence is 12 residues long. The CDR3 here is CASAGTGNEQFF.

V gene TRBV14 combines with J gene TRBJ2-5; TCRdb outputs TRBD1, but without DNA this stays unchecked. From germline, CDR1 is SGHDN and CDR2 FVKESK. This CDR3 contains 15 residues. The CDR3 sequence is CASSYYGGGGETQYF.

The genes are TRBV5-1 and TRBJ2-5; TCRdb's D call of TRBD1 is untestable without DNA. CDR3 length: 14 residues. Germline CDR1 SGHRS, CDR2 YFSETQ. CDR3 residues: CASRTTDSQETQYF.

The CDR3 spells CASSFSGNSYEQYF. V usage is TRBV28 and J usage is TRBJ2-7. Per germline, CDR1 MDHEN and CDR2 SYDVKM. The CDR3 is made up of 14 amino acids. Based on the CDR3 plus reference TRBV28 and TRBJ2-7, the full variable domain is DVKVTQSSRYLVKRTGEKVFLECVQDMDHENMFWYRQDPGLGLRLIYFSYDVKMKEKGDIPEGYSVSREKKERFSLILESASTNQTSMYLCASSFSGNSYEQYFGPGTRLTVT.

Here the CDR3 reads CASSTYTTGGADTQYF. The rearrangement joins TRBV28 to TRBJ2-3; TCRdb's D call of TRBD1 is untestable without DNA. The CDR3 has 16 residues. Per germline, CDR1 MDHEN and CDR2 SYDVKM.

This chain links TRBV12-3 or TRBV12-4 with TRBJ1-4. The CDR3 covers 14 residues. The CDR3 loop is CASSLGGFDEKLFF.

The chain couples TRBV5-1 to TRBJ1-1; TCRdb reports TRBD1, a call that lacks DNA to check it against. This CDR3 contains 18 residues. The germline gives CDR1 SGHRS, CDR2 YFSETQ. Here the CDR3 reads CASSTESRTVGVNTEAFF.

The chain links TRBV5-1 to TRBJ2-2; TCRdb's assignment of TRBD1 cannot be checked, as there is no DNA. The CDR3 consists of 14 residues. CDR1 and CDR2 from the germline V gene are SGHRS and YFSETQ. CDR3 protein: CASSSGQRSGELFF.

The CDR3 reads CAIKWDRGIAYEQYF. J is TRBJ2-7 and V is TRBV10-3; TCRdb calls TRBD1, which cannot be checked without DNA. This CDR3 has 15 amino acids. Germline CDR1 and CDR2: ENHRY and SYGVKD.

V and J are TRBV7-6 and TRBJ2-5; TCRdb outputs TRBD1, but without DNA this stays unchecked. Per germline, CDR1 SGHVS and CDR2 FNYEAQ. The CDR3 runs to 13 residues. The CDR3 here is CASSPPGRGTQYF.

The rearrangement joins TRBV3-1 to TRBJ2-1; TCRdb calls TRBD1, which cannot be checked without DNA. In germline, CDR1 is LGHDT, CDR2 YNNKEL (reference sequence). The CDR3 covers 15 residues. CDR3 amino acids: CASSPRDRGNNEQFF.

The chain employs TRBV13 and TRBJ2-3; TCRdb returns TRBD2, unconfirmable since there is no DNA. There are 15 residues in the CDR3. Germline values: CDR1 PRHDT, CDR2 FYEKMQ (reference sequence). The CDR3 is CASSLALAGADTQYF.

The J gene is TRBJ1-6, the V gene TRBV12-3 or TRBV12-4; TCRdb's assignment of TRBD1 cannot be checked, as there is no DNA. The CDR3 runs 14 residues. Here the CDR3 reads CASSLDSLVSPLHF.

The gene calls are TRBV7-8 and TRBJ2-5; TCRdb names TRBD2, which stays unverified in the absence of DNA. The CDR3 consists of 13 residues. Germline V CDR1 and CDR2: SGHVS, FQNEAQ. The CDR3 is CASSKRGRQTQYF.

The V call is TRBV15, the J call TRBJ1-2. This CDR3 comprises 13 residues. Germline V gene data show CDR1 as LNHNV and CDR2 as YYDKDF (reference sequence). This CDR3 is CATSRGGSYGYTF. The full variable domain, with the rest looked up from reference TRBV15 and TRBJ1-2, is DAMVIQNPRYQVTQFGKPVTLSCSQTLNHNVMYWYQQKSSQAPKLLFHYYDKDFNNEADTPDNFQSRRPNTSFCFLDIRSPGLGDTAMYLCATSRGGSYGYTFGSGTRLTVV.